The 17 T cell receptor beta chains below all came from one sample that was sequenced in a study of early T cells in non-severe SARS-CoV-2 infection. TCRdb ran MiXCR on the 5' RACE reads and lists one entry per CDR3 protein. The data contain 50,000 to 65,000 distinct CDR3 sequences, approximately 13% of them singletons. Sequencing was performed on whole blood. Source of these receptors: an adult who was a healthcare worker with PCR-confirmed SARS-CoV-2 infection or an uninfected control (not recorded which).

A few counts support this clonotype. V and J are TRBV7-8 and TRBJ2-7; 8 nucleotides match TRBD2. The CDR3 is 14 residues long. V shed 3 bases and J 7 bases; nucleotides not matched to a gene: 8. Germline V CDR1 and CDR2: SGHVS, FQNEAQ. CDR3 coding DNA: TGTGCCAGCAGCTTTGGGCGGGGGGCGGAAGAGCAGTACTTC. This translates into CASSFGRGAEEQYF.

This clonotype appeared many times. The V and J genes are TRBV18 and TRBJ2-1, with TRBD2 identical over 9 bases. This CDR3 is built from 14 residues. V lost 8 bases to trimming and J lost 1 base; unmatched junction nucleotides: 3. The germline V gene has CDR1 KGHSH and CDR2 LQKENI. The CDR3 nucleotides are TGTGCCAGCACAACTAGCGGGTCCTACAATGAGCAGTTCTTC. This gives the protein CASTTSGSYNEQFF.

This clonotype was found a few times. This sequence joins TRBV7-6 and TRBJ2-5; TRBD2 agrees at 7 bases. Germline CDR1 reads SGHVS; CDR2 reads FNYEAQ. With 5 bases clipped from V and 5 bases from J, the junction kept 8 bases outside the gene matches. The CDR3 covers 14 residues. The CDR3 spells CASSPLFGGETQYF. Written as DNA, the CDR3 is TGTGCCAGCAGCCCTCTTTTCGGGGGGGAGACCCAGTACTTC.

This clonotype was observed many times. Here the CDR3 reads CASSLRTESNQPQHF. The CDR3 coding sequence is TGTGCCAGCAGTTTAAGGACAGAGAGCAATCAGCCCCAGCATTTT. The J gene is TRBJ1-5, the V gene TRBV27, with D perhaps matching TRBD1 (6 bases). The V end lost 2 bases, the J end lost 1 base, and 9 bases lay between the germline ends. The CDR3 is 15 residues long. Germline loops: CDR1 MNHEY, CDR2 SMNVEV (reference sequence).

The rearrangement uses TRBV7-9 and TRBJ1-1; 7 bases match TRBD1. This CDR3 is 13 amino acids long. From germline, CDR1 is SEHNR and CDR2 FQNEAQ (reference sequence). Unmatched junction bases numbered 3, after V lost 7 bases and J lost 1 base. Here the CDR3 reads CASNRDRNTEAFF. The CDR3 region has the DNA TGTGCCAGCAACCGGGACAGGAACACTGAAGCTTTCTTT. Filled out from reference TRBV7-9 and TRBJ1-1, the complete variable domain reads DTGVSQNPRHKITKRGQNVTFRCDPISEHNRLYWYRQTLGQGPEFLTYFQNEAQLEKSRLLSDRFSAERPKGSFSTLEIQRTEQGDSAMYLCASNRDRNTEAFFGQGTRLTVV.

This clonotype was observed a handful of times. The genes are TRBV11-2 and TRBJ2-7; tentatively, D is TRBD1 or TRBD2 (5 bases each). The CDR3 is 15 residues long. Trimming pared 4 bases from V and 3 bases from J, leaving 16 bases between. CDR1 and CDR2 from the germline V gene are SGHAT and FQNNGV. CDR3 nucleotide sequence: TGTGCCAGCAGCTCCCGACGGGACCGCTACTACGAGCAGTACTTC. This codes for CASSSRRDRYYEQYF.

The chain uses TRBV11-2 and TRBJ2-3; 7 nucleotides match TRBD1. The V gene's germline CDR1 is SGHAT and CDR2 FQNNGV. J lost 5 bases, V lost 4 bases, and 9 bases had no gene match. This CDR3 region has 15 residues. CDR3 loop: CASSSRTGLGDTQYF. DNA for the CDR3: TGTGCCAGCAGCTCCCGGACAGGACTTGGAGATACGCAGTATTTT.

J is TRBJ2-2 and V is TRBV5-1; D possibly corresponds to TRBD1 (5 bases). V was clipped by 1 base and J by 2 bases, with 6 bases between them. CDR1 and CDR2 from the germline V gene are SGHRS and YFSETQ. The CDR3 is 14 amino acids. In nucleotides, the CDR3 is TGCGCCAGCAGCTTGCAGGGAAACACCGGGGAGCTGTTTTTT. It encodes CASSLQGNTGELFF.

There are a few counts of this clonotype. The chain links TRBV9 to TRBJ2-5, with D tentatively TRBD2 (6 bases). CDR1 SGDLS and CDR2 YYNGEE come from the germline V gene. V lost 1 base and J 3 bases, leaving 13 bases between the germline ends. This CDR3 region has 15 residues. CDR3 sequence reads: CASSVTGRREETQYF. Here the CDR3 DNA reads TGTGCCAGCAGCGTAACGGGGAGGCGGGAAGAGACCCAGTACTTC. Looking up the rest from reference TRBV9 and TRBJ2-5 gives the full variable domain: DSGVTQTPKHLITATGQRVTLRCSPRSGDLSVYWYQQSLDQGLQFLIQYYNGEERAKGNILERFSAQQFPDLHSELNLSSLELGDSALYFCASSVTGRREETQYFGPGTRLLVL.

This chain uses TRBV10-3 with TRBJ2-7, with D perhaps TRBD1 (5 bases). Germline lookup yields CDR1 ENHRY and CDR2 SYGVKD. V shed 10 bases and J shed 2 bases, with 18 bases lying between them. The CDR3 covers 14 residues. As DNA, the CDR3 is TGTGCCACACGGCAGGGTATGGGCCCCTACGAGCAGTACTTC. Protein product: CATRQGMGPYEQYF.

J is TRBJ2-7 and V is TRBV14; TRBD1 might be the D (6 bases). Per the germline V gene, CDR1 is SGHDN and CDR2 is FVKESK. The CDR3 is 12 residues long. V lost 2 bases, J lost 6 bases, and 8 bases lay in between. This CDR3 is CASSQQGTEQYF. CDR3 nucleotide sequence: TGTGCCAGCAGCCAACAGGGGACCGAGCAGTACTTC.

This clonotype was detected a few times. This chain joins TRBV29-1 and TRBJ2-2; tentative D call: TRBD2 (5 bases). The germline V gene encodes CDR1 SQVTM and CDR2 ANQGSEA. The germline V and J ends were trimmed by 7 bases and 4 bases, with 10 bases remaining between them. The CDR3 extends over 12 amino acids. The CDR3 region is CSADGITGELFF. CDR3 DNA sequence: TGCAGCGCGGACGGGATCACCGGGGAGCTGTTTTTT.

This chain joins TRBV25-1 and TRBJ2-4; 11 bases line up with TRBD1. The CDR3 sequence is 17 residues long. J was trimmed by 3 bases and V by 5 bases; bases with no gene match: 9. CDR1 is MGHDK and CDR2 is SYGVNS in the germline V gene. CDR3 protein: CASSLNVGTGGKNIQYF. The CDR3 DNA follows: TGTGCCAGCAGTCTGAACGTAGGGACAGGGGGCAAAAACATTCAGTACTTC.

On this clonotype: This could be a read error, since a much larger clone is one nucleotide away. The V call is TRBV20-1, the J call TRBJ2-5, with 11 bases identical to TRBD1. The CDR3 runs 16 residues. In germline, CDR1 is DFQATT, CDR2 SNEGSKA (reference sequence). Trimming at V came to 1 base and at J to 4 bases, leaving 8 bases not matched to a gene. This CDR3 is CSARVGDRGSRETQYF. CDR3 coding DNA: TGCAGTGCTAGAGTTGGGGACAGGGGGTCACGAGAGACCCAGTACTTC.

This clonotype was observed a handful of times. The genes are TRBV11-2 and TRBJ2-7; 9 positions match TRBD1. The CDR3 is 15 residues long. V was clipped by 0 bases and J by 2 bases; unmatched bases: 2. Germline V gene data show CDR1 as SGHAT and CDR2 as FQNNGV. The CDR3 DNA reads TGTGCCAGCAGCTTAGAAGACAGGGGGGCCTACGAGCAGTACTTC. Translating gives CASSLEDRGAYEQYF.

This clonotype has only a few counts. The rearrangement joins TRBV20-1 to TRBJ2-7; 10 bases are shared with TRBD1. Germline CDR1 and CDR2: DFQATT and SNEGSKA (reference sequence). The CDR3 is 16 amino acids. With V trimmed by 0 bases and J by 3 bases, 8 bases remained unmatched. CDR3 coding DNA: TGCAGTGCTAGAGAGACCGGGACAGGGGATTTCTACGAGCAGTACTTC. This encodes CSARETGTGDFYEQYF.

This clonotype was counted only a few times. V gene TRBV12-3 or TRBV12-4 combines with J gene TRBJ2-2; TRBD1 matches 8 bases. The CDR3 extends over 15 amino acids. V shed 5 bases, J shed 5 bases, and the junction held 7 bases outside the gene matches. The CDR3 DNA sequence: TGTGCCAGCAGTCGACGACAGGGGCGGACCGGGGAGCTGTTTTTT. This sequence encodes CASSRRQGRTGELFF.